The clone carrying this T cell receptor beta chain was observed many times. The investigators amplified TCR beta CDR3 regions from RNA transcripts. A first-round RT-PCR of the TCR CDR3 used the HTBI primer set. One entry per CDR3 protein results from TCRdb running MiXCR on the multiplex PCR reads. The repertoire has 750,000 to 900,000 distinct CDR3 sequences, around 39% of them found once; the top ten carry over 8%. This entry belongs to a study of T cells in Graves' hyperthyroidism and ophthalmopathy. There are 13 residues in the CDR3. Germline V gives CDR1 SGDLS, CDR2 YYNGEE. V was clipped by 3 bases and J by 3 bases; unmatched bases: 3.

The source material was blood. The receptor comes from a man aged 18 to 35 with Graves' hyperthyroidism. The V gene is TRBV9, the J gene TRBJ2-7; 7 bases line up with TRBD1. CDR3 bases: TGTGCCAGCAGCGCCCGGGACAGCTACGAGCAGTACTTC. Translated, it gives CASSARDSYEQYF.